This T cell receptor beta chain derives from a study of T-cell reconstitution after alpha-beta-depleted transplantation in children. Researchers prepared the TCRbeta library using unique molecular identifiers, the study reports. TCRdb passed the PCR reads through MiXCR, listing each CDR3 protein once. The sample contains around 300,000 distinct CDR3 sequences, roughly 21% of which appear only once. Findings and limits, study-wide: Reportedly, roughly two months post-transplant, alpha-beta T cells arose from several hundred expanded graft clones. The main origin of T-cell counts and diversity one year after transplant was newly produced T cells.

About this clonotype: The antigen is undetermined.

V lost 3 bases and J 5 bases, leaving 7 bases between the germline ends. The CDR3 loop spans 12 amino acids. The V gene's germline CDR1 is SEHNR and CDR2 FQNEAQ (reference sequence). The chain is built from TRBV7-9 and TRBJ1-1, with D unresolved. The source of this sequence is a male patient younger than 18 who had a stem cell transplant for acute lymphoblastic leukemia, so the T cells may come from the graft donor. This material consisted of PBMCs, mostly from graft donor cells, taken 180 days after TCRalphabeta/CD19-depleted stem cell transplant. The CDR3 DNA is TGTGCCAGCAGCTTGACGGAGACTGAAGCTTTCTTT. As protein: CASSLTETEAFF.